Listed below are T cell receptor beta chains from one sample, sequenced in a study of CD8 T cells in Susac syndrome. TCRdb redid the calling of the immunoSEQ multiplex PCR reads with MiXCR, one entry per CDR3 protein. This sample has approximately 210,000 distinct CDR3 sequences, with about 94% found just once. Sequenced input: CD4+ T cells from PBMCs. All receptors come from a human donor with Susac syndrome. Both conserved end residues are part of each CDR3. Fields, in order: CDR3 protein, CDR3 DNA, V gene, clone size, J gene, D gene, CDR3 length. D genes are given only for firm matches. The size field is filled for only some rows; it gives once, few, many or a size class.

CASSLNGGYNEQFF,TGTGCCAGCAGCTTGAACGGGGGGTACAATGAGCAGTTCTTC,TRBV5-4,few,TRBJ2-1,TRBD2,14
CASSVRGGTDTQYF,TGTGCCAGCAGTGTGAGAGGGGGCACAGATACGCAGTATTTT,TRBV2,NA,TRBJ2-3,NA,14
CSASDRGSYNEQFF,TGCAGTGCTAGTGACAGGGGCTCCTACAATGAGCAGTTCTTC,TRBV20-1,NA,TRBJ2-1,TRBD1,14
CASSLTSEGEHYGYTF,TGTGCCAGTAGTCTCACCTCCGAAGGGGAGCACTATGGCTACACCTTC,TRBV19,NA,TRBJ1-2,NA,16
CSATPGPYF,TGCAGTGCTACACCGGGGCCGTACTTC,TRBV20-1,NA,TRBJ2-7,NA,9
CSVDVAGETDTQYF,TGCAGCGTTGATGTAGCAGGGGAGACAGATACGCAGTATTTT,TRBV29-1,NA,TRBJ2-3,NA,14
CASRQGLGTEAFF,TGTGCCAGTAGACAGGGTTTGGGGACTGAAGCTTTCTTT,TRBV25-1,NA,TRBJ1-1,TRBD1,13
CTLDRETNYGYTF,TGCACCCTAGACCGGGAAACTAACTATGGCTACACCTTC,TRBV29-1,NA,TRBJ1-2,NA,13
CASSRTDSPLHF,TGTGCCAGCAGCCGGACGGATTCACCCCTCCACTTT,TRBV7-2,NA,TRBJ1-6,NA,12
CASSQDWRGQETQYF,TGTGCCAGCAGCCAAGATTGGCGGGGGCAAGAGACCCAGTACTTC,TRBV3-1,NA,TRBJ2-5,TRBD2,15
CSASKGQGLNQPQHF,TGCAGCGCCTCCAAAGGACAGGGCCTCAATCAGCCCCAGCATTTT,TRBV29-1,NA,TRBJ1-5,TRBD1,15
CASSLDGETQYF,TGCGCCAGCAGCTTGGATGGGGAGACCCAGTACTTC,TRBV5-1,NA,TRBJ2-5,NA,12
CASSLQGAGEKLFF,TGTGCCAGCAGCTTACAGGGGGCTGGGGAAAAACTGTTTTTT,TRBV7-2,few,TRBJ1-4,TRBD1,14
CASSLAQTGGNEKLFF,TGTGCCAGCAGCTTAGCGCAGACAGGGGGAAATGAAAAACTGTTTTTT,TRBV7-8,once,TRBJ1-4,TRBD1,16
CSVEESGTSVGNEQFF,TGCAGCGTTGAAGAATCCGGGACTAGCGTGGGTAATGAGCAGTTCTTC,TRBV29-1,NA,TRBJ2-1,TRBD2,16
CASSFGSRLAKNIQYF,TGTGCCAGCAGCTTCGGGAGCAGGCTAGCCAAAAACATTCAGTACTTC,TRBV7-2,NA,TRBJ2-4,NA,16
CSARIGDNYGYTF,TGCAGTGCGAGGATCGGTGACAACTATGGCTACACCTTC,TRBV20-1,once,TRBJ1-2,NA,13